The 5 T cell receptor beta chains listed next were all sequenced from one sample in a study of T cell repertoires in cytomegalovirus infection. TCRdb fed the reads into MiXCR, producing one record per CDR3 protein. The sample consists of 250,000 to 300,000 distinct CDR3 sequences, approximately 8.3% of them appearing once. The material sequenced was PBMCs. The source is a human donor in good health (CMV status not recorded). Some clones in this sample may be carry-over from other donors' samples.

Ten or more counts support this clonotype. The chain links TRBV12-5 to TRBJ2-1; a possible D gene is TRBD2 (7 bases). Trimming left V 3 bases short and J 7 bases short, with 13 bases between. CDR3 length: 14 amino acids. The V gene's germline CDR1 is LGHNT and CDR2 FRNRAP. The CDR3 protein is CASGLAGGRNEQFF. CDR3 nucleotides: TGTGCTAGTGGTTTAGCCGGGGGGCGGAATGAGCAGTTCTTC.

This clonotype was detected ten times or more. V gene TRBV7-6 combines with J gene TRBJ2-5, with a weak D call TRBD1 (7 bases). CDR1 and CDR2 from the germline V gene are SGHVS and FNYEAQ. The CDR3 spans 17 residues. The V end was cut by 5 bases, the J end by 2 bases, with 21 bases between. The CDR3 DNA is TGTGCCAGCAGCAAAGACAGGGAGGTTGGTGGGCAAGAGACCCAGTACTTC. Translating gives CASSKDREVGGQETQYF.

This clonotype was detected ten times or more. The J gene is TRBJ1-5, the V gene TRBV7-2; D uncertain. The ends were cut back, 4 bases at V and 1 base at J, with 14 bases in the middle. Germline CDR1 and CDR2: SGHTA and FQGNSA. The CDR3 sequence is 16 residues long. CDR3 coding DNA: TGTGCCAGCAGCTCCCAGGCCCTAGGGAGCAATCAGCCCCAGCATTTT. This translates into CASSSQALGSNQPQHF.

This clonotype was counted many times. The V call is TRBV30, the J call TRBJ2-7, with 7 bases aligning to TRBD1. The CDR3 runs to 13 residues. Unmatched junction bases numbered 5, after V lost 5 bases and J lost 1 base. Germline V CDR1 and CDR2: GTSNPN, SVGIG (reference sequence). This CDR3 is CAWEPGQSYEQYF. The CDR3 DNA is TGTGCCTGGGAACCGGGACAGTCCTACGAGCAGTACTTC.

J is TRBJ2-5 and V is TRBV18, with TRBD2 as a possible D gene (5 bases). Germline values: CDR1 KGHSH, CDR2 LQKENI. The CDR3 runs to 14 residues. The V end was cut by 0 bases, the J end by 4 bases, with 9 bases between. In DNA form, the CDR3 reads TGTGCCAGCTCACCACCGGGAGATACAGAGACCCAGTACTTC. As protein: CASSPPGDTETQYF.